This T cell receptor beta chain comes out of a study of tumor-infiltrating lymphocytes in localized non-small cell lung cancer. Germline loops: CDR1 SGHTA, CDR2 FQGTGA. The CDR3 has 14 residues. Trimming stripped 0 bases from V and 8 bases from J, with 10 bases between. Produced via immunoSEQ multiplex PCR; TCRdb's table is partial and in-frame only. This sample carries about 13,000 clones, approximately 73% of them seen once, and the ten largest clones take 9.4%. The V gene is TRBV7-3, the J gene TRBJ2-2; the D gene is possibly TRBD2 (5 bases). This clonotype was obtained from a human donor with non-small cell lung cancer. The sequenced sample was uninvolved lung tissue not adjacent to the tumor. CDR3 sequence (DNA): TGTGCCAGCAGCTTAACTTGGGAGACTGGGGAGCTGTTTTTT. Amino acids: CASSLTWETGELFF.